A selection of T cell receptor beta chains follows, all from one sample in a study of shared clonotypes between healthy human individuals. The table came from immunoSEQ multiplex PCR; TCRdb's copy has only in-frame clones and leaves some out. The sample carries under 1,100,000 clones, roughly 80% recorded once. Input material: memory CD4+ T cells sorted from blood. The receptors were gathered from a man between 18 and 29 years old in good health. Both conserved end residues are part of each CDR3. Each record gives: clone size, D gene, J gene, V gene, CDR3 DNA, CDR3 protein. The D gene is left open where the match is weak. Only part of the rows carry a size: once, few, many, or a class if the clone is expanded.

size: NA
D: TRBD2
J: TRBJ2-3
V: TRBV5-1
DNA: TGCGCCAGCAGCATGACTAGCGGGGGCACAGATACGCAGTATTTT
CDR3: CASSMTSGGTDTQYF

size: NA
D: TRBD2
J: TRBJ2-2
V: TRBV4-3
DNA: TGCGCCAGCAGCCAAGGGACCAAGGCGGGAGTCAACACCGGGGAGCTGTTTTTT
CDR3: CASSQGTKAGVNTGELFF

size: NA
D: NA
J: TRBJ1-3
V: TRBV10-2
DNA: TGCGCCAGCAGTGGAGGGCCTGGAAACACCATATATTTT
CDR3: CASSGGPGNTIYF

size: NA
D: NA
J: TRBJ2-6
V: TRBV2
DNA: TGTGCCAGCAGTAAAGAACCTACAGGGTCTGGGGCCAACGTCCTGACTTTC
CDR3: CASSKEPTGSGANVLTF

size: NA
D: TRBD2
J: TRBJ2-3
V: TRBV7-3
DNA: TGTGCCAGCAGCTTTGGCGGGGGAATCTTCGATACGCAGTATTTT
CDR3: CASSFGGGIFDTQYF

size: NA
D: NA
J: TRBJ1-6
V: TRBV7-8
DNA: TGTGCCAGCAGCCCCCGACCGGCGCGGAGCTCCTATAATTCACCCCTCCACTTT
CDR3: CASSPRPARSSYNSPLHF

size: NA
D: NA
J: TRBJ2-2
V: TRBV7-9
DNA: TGTGCCAGCAGCCCCTTGTGGGCGAACACCGGGGAGCTGTTTTTT
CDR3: CASSPLWANTGELFF

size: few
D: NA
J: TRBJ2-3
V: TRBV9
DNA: TGTGCCAGCAGCGTAGGCGGCAGGACGGCAGGAGATACGCAGTATTTT
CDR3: CASSVGGRTAGDTQYF

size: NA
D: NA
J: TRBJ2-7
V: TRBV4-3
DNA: TGCGCCAGCAGCCAAGAGAATGAACGGACCACCTACGAGCAGTACTTC
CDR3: CASSQENERTTYEQYF

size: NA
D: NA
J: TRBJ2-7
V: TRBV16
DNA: TGTGCCAGCAGCCTTTCGGGTTTTTCGCAGCAGTACTTC
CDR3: CASSLSGFSQQYF

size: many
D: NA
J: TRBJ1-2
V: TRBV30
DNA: TGTGCCTGGAGTGTAACACATGGCTATGGCTACACCTTC
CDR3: CAWSVTHGYGYTF